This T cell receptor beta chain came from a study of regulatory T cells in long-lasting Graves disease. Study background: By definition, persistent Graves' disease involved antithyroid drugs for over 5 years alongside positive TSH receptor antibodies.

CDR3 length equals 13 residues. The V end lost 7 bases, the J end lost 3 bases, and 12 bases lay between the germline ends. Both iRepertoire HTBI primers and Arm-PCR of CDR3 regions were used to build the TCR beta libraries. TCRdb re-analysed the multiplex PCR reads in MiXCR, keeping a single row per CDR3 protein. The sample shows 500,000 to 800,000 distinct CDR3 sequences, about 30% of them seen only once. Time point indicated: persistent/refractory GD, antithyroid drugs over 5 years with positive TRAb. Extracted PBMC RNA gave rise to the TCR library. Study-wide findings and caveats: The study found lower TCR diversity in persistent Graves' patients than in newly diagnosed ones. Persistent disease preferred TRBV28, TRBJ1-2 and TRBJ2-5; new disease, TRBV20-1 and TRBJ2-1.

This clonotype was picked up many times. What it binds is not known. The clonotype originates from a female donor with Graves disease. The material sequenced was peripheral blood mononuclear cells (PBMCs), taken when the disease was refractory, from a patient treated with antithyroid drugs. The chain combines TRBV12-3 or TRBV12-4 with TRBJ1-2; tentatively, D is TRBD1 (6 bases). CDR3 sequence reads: CASTQQGYYGYTF. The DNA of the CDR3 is TGTGCCAGCACCCAACAGGGATACTATGGCTACACCTTC.